This T cell receptor beta chain appears in the sequencing data of a study of CD8 T cell repertoires and HIV-1 epitope variants. Overall study: Controls were a CMV, EBV and flu pool, Ebola AY9, and no peptide. Tested: three Gag epitope families, Nef HW9 and YT9. Autologous T cell-negative cells served as antigen-presenting cells in equal numbers. Separate from the cultures, 1M uncultured T cells served as baseline.

Sequenced by immunoSEQ multiplex PCR; TCRdb stores in-frame clones only, minus some. The sample lists a few thousand clones; around 64% were seen once. Details on this clone: Its target is not known.

This CDR3 has 16 amino acids. Germline CDR1 is SQVTM and CDR2 is ANQGSEA. The J segment lost 7 bases and the V segment lost 0 bases, leaving 11 bases of the junction unmatched. Sequences were obtained from cultured CD8+ T cells derived from PBMCs. The chain carries TRBV29-1 and TRBJ2-3; 9 bases map to TRBD1. The clonotype was recovered from a male donor with HIV. The CDR3 region is CSVEDPTGGAVNTQYF. For the CDR3, the DNA is TGCAGCGTTGAAGATCCCACAGGGGGCGCGGTGAATACGCAGTATTTT.